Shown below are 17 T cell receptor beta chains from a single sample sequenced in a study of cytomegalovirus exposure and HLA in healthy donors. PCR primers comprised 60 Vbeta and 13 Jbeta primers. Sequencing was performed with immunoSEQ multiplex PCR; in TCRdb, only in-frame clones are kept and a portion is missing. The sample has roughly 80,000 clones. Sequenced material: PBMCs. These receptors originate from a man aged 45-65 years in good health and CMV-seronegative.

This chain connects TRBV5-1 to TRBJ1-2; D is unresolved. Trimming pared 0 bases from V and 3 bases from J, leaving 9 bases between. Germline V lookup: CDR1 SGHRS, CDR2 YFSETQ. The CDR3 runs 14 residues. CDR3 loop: CASSLAEGYYGYTF. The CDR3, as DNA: TGCGCCAGCAGCTTGGCTGAGGGCTACTATGGCTACACCTTC.

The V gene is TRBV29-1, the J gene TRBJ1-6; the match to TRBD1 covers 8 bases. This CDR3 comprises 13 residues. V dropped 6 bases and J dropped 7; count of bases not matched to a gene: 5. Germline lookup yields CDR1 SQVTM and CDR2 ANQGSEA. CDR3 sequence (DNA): TGCAGCGTAACTGACAGGGGAAATTCACCCCTCCACTTT. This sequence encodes CSVTDRGNSPLHF.

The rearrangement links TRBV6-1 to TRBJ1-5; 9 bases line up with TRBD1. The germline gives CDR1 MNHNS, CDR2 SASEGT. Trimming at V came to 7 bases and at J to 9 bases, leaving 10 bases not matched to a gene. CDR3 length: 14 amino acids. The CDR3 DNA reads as TGTGCCAGCACCCCGGGACAGGGAGGCGTGCCCCAGCATTTT. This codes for CASTPGQGGVPQHF.

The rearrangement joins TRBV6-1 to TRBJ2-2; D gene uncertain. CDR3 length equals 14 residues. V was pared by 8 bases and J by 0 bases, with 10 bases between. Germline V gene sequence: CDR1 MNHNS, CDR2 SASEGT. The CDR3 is CASFPVTNTGELFF. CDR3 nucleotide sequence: TGTGCCAGCTTCCCAGTTACGAACACCGGGGAGCTGTTTTTT.

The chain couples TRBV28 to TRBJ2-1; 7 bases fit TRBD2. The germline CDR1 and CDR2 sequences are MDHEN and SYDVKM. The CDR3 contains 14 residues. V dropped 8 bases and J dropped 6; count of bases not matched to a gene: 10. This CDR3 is CASLGLVPLNEQFF. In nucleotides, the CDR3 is TGTGCCAGCCTAGGACTAGTCCCTCTCAATGAGCAGTTCTTC.

The chain's CDR3 is CASSPDLGGYTF. Written as DNA, the CDR3 is TGTGCCAGCAGCCCAGACTTGGGTGGCTACACCTTC. The J gene is TRBJ1-2, the V gene TRBV9, with D hard to call. Trimming took off 4 bases at V and 7 bases at J, with 11 bases between the two ends. The CDR3 is made up of 12 amino acids. Per germline, CDR1 SGDLS and CDR2 YYNGEE.

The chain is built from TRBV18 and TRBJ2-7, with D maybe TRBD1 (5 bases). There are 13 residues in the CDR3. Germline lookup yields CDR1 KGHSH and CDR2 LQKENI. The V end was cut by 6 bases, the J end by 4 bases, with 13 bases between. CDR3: CASSPREIYEQYF. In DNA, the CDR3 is TGTGCCAGCTCTCCCAGGGAAATTTACGAGCAGTACTTC.

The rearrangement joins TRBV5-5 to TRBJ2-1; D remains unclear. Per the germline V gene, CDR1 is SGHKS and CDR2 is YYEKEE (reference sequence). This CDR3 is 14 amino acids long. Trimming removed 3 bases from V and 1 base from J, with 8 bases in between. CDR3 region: CASSSGQSYNEQFF. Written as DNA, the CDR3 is TGTGCCAGCAGCTCGGGTCAGTCCTACAATGAGCAGTTCTTC.

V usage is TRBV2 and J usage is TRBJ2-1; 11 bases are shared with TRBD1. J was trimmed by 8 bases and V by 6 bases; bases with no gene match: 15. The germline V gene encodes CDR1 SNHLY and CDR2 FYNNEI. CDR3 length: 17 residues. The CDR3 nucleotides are TGTGCCAGCAGCCCCGGACAGGGGGCTTCTGGTTTCGATGAGCAGTTCTTC. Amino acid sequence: CASSPGQGASGFDEQFF.

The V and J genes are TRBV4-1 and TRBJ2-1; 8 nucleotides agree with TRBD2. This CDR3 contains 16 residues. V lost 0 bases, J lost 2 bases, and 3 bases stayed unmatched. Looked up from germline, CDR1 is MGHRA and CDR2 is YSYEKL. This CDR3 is CASSQDRGGTYNEQFF. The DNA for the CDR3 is TGCGCCAGCAGCCAAGATCGGGGGGGCACCTACAATGAGCAGTTCTTC.

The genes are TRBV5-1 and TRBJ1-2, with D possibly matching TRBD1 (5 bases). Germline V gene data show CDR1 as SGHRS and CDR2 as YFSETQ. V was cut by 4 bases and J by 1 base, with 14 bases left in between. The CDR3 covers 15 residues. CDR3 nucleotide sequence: TGCGCCAGCAGCGAGTCCGACAGCTTTAACTATGGCTACACCTTC. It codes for CASSESDSFNYGYTF.

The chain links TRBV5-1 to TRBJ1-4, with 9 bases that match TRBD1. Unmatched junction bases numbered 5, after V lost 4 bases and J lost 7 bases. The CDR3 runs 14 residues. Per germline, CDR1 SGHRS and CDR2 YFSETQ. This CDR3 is CASSPTGGGEKLFF. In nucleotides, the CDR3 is TGCGCCAGCAGCCCTACAGGGGGCGGTGAAAAACTGTTTTTT.

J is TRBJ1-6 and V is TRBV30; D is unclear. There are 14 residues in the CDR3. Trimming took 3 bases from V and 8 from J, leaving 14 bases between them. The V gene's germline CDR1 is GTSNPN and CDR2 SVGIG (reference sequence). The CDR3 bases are TGTGCCTGGAGGGGATGGGTAGCGGATTCACCCCTCCACTTT. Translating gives CAWRGWVADSPLHF.

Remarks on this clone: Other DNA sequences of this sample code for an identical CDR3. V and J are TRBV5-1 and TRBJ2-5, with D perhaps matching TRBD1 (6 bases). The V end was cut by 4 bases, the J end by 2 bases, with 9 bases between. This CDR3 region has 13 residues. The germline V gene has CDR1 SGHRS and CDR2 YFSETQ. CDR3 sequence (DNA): TGCGCCAGCAGCCGAACAGGGCAAGAGACCCAGTACTTC. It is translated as CASSRTGQETQYF.

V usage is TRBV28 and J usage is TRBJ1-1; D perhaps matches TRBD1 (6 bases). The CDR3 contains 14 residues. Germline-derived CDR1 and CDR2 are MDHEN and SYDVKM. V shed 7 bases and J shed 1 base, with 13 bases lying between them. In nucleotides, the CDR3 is TGTGCCAGCACCACAGGGCAGGGGAACACTGAAGCTTTCTTT. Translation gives CASTTGQGNTEAFF. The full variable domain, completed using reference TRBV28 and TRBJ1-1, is DVKVTQSSRYLVKRTGEKVFLECVQDMDHENMFWYRQDPGLGLRLIYFSYDVKMKEKGDIPEGYSVSREKKERFSLILESASTNQTSMYLCASTTGQGNTEAFFGQGTRLTVV.

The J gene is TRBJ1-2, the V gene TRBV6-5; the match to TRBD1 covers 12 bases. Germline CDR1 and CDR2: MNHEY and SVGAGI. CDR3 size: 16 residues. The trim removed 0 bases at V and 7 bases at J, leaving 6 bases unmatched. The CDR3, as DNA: TGTGCCAGCAGTTACTCGGCGGGACAGGGGGCCTCTGGCTACACCTTC. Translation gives CASSYSAGQGASGYTF.

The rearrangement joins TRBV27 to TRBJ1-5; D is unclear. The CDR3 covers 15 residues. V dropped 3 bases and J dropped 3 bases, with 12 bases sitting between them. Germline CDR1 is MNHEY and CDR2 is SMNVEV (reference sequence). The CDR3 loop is CASSFYPGNNQPQHF. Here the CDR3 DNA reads TGTGCCAGCAGTTTCTACCCGGGTAACAATCAGCCCCAGCATTTT.